This T cell receptor (beta chain) is drawn from a study of blood T cell repertoires in COVID-19. At the level of the study: T cells, B-cell-depleted T cells, or PBMCs supplied cDNA or gDNA.

The trim removed 0 bases at V and 2 bases at J, leaving 4 bases unmatched. CDR1 and CDR2 from the germline V gene are SGHNT and YYREEE (reference sequence). This CDR3 region has 16 residues. In assigning cohorts, the study relied on participant-reported clinical history. Original handling: Estimates of nucleated cell counts were drawn from the amplification of reference gene primers. Produced via immunoSEQ multiplex PCR; TCRdb's table is partial and in-frame only. V and J calls and clone size come straight from that table; D and trimming were deduced from the DNA. The top ten hold approximately 5.6% of the sample, which has about 160,000 clones, approximately 84% seen once.

This chain links TRBV5-4 with TRBJ2-2, with TRBD2 matching 7 bases. The sequencing input was PBMCs or T cells enriched from blood (not recorded which). This TCR came from a woman in her thirties or forties with acute COVID-19. The CDR3 nucleotides read TGTGCCAGCAGCTTGGTGTCTAGCGGCAACACCGGGGAGCTGTTTTTT. Translation gives CASSLVSSGNTGELFF.